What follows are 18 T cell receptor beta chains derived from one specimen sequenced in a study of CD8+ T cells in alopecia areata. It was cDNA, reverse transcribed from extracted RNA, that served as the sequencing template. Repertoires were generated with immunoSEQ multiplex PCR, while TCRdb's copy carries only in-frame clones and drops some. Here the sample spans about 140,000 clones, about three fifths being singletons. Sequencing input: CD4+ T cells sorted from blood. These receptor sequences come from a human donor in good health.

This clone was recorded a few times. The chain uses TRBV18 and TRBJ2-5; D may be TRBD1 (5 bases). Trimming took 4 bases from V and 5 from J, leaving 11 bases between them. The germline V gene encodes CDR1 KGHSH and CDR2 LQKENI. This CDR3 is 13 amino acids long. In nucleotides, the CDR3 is TGTGCCAGCTCACTCAGGGTTCGGGAGACCCAGTACTTC. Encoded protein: CASSLRVRETQYF.

CDR3 region: CASSRGGLNEKLFF. CDR3 in DNA: TGCGCCAGCAGCCGAGGGGGCCTGAATGAAAAACTGTTTTTT. The V gene is TRBV4-1, the J gene TRBJ1-4; 7 bases are shared with TRBD1. Trimming at V came to 4 bases and at J to 5 bases, leaving 4 bases not matched to a gene. The length of the CDR3 is 14 residues. CDR1 is MGHRA, CDR2 YSYEKL, per germline.

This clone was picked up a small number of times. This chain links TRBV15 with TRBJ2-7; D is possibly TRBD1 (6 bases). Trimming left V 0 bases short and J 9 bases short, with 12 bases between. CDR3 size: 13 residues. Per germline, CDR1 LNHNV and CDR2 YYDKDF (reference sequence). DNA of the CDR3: TGTGCCACCAGCAGAGATGAGGGGGAAGGGCAGTACTTC. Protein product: CATSRDEGEGQYF.

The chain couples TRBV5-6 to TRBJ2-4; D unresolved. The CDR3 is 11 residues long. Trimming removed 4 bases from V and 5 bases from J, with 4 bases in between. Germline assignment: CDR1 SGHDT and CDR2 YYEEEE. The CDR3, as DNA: TGTGCCAGCAGCCTGGAAAACATTCAGTACTTC. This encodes CASSLENIQYF.

The CDR3 region is CASSKYPSGGGDYEQYF. The DNA for the CDR3 is TGTGCCAGCAGCAAATATCCCTCGGGGGGCGGAGACTACGAGCAGTACTTC. The rearrangement joins TRBV7-9 to TRBJ2-7; D is perhaps TRBD2 (7 bases). Trimming left V 5 bases short and J 3 bases short, with 23 bases between. Germline CDR1 is SEHNR and CDR2 is FQNEAQ (reference sequence). CDR3 size: 17 residues.

For the CDR3, the DNA is TGTGCTAGTCGGGGGACAGTGACCTACGAGCAGTACTTC. It translates to CASRGTVTYEQYF. V and J are TRBV12-5 and TRBJ2-7; D perhaps matches TRBD1 (7 bases). V was trimmed by 8 bases and J by 2 bases, leaving 13 bases between them. In germline, CDR1 is LGHNT, CDR2 FRNRAP. The length of the CDR3 is 13 residues. The variable domain in full, with the rest retrieved from reference TRBV12-5 and TRBJ2-7, is DARVTQTPRHKVTEMGQEVTMRCQPILGHNTVFWYRQTMMQGLELLAYFRNRAPLDDSGMPKDRFSAEMPDATLATLKIQPSEPRDSAVYFCASRGTVTYEQYFGPGTRLTVT.

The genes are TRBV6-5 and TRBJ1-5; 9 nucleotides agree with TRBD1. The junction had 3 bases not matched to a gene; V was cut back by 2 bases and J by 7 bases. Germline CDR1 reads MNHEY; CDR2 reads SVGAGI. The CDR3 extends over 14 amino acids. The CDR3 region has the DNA TGTGCCAGCAGTTACGAACAGGGGGCCCAGCCCCAGCATTTT. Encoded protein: CASSYEQGAQPQHF.

CDR3 nucleotides: TGTGCCACCAGCAAGGGGGGGGCCGCCTCTGGGGCCAACGTCCTGACTTTC. Translating gives CATSKGGAASGANVLTF. The chain recombines TRBV15 with TRBJ2-6; D perhaps matches TRBD2 (7 bases). There are 17 residues in the CDR3. V was pared by 4 bases and J by 0 bases, with 13 bases between. Germline V lookup: CDR1 LNHNV, CDR2 YYDKDF (reference sequence).

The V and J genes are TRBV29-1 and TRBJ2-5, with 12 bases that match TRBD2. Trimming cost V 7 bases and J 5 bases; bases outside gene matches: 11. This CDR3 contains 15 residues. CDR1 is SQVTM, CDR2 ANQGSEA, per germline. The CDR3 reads CSAISSGRALETQYF. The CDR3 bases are TGCAGCGCCATATCTAGCGGGAGGGCCCTGGAGACCCAGTACTTC.

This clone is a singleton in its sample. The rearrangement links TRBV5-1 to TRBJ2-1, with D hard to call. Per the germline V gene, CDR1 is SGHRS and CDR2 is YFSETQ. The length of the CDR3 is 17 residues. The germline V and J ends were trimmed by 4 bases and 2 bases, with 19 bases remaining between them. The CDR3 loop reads CASSTKFRPRTYNEQFF. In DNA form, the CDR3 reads TGCGCCAGCAGCACGAAATTCCGCCCCAGGACCTACAATGAGCAGTTCTTC.

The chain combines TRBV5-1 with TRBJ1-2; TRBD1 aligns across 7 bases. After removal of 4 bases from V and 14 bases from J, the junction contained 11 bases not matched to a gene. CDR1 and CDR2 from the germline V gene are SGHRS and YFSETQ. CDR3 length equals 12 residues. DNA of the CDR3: TGCGCCAGCAGCGAACCAAGGGGGCAATATACCTTC. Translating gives CASSEPRGQYTF.

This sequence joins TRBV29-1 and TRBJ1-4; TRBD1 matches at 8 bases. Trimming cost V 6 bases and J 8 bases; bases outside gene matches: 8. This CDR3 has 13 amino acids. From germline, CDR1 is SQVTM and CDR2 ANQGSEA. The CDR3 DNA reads TGCAGCGTGACCGGACAGGGACACGAAAAACTGTTTTTT. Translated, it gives CSVTGQGHEKLFF.

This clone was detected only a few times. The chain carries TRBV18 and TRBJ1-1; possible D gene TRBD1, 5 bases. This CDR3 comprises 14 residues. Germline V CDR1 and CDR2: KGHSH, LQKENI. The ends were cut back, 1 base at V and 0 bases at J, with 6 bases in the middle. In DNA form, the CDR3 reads TGTGCCAGCTCACCACAGGGGATGAACACTGAAGCTTTCTTT. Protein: CASSPQGMNTEAFF.

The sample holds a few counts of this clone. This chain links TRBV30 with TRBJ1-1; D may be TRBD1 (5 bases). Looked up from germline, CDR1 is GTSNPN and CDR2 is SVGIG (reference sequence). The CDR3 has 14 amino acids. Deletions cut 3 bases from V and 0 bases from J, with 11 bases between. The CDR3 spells CAWSRQQLNTEAFF. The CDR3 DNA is TGTGCCTGGAGCCGACAGCAACTGAACACTGAAGCTTTCTTT.

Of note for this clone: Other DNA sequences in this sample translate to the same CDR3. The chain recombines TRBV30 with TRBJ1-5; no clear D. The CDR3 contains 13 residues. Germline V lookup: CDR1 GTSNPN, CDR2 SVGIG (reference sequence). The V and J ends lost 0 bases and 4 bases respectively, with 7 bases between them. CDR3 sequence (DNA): TGTGCCTGGAGTGTTGGGAGTAATCAGCCCCAGCATTTT. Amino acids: CAWSVGSNQPQHF.

CDR3 sequence: CAWSPEVRSAANSPLHF. In DNA, the CDR3 is TGTGCCTGGAGCCCCGAGGTTCGGTCGGCCGCGAATTCACCCCTCCACTTT. The J gene is TRBJ1-6, the V gene TRBV30; D unresolved. The V end lost 3 bases, the J end lost 7 bases, and 22 bases lay between the germline ends. The CDR3 spans 17 residues. Germline V gene data show CDR1 as GTSNPN and CDR2 as SVGIG (reference sequence).

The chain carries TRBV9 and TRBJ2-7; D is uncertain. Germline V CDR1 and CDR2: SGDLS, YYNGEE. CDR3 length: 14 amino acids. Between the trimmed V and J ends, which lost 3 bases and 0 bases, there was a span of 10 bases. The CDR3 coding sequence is TGTGCCAGCAGCGCCCAGATTAACTCCTACGAGCAGTACTTC. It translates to CASSAQINSYEQYF.

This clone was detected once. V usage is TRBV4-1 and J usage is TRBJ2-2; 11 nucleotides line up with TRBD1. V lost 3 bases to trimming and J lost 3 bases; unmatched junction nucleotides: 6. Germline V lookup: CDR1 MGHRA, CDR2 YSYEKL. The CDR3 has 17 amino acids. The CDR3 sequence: CASSQLGTGGHTGELFF. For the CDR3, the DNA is TGCGCCAGCAGCCAGCTGGGGACAGGGGGTCACACCGGGGAGCTGTTTTTT.